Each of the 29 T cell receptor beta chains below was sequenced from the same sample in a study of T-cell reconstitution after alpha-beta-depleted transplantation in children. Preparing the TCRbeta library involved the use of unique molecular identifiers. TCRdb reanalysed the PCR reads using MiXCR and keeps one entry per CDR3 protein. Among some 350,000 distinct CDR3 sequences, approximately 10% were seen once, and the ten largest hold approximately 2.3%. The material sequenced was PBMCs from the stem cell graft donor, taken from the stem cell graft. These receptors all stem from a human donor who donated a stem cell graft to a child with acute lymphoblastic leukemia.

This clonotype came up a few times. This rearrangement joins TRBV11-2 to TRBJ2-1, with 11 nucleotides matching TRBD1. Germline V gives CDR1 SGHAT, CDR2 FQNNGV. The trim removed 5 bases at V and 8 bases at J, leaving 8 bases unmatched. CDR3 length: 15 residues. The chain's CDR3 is CASSPGQGAGDEQFF. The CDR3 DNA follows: TGTGCCAGCAGCCCCGGACAGGGGGCTGGTGATGAGCAGTTCTTC.

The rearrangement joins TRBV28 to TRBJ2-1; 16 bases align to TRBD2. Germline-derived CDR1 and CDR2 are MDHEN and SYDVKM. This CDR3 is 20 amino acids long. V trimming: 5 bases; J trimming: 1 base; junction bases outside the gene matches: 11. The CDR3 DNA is TGTGCCAGCAGTCAGAGAGGGACTAGCGGGAGGGCCGCGTCCTACAATGAGCAGTTCTTC. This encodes CASSQRGTSGRAASYNEQFF.

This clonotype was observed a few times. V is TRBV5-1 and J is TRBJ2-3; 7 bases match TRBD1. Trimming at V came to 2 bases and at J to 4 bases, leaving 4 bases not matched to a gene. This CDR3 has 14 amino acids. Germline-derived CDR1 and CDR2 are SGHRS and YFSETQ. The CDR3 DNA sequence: TGCGCCAGCAGCTTACAGGGGTTATCAGATACGCAGTATTTT. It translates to CASSLQGLSDTQYF.

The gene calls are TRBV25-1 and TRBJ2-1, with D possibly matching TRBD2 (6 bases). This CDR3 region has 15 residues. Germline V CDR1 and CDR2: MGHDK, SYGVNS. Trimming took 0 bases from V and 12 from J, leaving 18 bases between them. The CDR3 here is CASSEYKVEGLVQFF. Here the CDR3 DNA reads TGTGCCAGCAGTGAATATAAGGTGGAGGGCCTTGTGCAGTTCTTC.

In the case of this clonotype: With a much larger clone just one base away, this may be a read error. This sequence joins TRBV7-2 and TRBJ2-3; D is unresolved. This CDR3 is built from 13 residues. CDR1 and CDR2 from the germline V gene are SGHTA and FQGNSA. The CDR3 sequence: CASSSEPTDTHYF. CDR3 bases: TGTGCCAGCAGCTCCGAGCCCACAGATACGCATTATTTT.

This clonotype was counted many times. The CDR3 sequence: CASTRDTDTQYF. The CDR3 bases are TGTGCCAGCACCAGAGACACAGATACGCAGTATTTT. The chain employs TRBV7-9 and TRBJ2-3; D ambiguous. Trimming took off 7 bases at V and 2 bases at J, with 7 bases between the two ends. Germline lookup yields CDR1 SEHNR and CDR2 FQNEAQ (reference sequence). CDR3 length: 12 residues.

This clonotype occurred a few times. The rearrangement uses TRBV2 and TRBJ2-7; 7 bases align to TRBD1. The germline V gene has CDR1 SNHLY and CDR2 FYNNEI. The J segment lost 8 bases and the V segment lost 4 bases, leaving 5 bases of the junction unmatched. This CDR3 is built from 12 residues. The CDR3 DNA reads TGTGCCAGCAGTGGAGGGGGCTGGAAGCAGTACTTC. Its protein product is CASSGGGWKQYF. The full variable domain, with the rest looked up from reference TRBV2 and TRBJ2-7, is EPEVTQTPSHQVTQMGQEVILRCVPISNHLYFYWYRQILGQKVEFLVSFYNNEISEKSEIFDDQFSVERPDGSNFTLKIRSTKLEDSAMYFCASSGGGWKQYFGPGTRLTVT.

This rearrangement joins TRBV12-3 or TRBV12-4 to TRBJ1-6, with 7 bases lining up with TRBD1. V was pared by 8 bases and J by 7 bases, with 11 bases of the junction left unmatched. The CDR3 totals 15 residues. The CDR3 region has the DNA TGTGCCAGCCGAAGTGAAGGGGGCAGGAATTCACCCCTCCACTTT. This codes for CASRSEGGRNSPLHF.

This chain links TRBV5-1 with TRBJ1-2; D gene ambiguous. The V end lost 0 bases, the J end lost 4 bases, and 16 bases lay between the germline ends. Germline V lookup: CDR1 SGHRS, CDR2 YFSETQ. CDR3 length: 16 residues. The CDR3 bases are TGCGCCAGCAGCTTGGATGCGCGATCGCAGACCTATGGCTACACCTTC. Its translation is CASSLDARSQTYGYTF.

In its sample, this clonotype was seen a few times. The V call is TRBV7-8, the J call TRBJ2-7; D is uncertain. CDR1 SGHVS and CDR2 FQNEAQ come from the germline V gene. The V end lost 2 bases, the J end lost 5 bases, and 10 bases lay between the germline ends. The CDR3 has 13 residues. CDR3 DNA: TGTGCCAGCAGCTTATTTTATAACGACGAGCAGTACTTC. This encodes CASSLFYNDEQYF.

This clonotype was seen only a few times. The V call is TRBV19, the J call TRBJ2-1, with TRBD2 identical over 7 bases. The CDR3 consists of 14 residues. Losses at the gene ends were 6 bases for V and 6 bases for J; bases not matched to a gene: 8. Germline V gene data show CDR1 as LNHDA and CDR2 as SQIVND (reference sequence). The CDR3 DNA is TGTGCCAGTAGACCACCGGGACTAATCAATGAGCAGTTCTTC. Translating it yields CASRPPGLINEQFF.

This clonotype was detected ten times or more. CDR3 sequence (DNA): TGTGCCAGCAGCTTCGTGAGGCTGATGACCTACTCTGGGGCCAACGTCCTGACTTTC. Encoded protein: CASSFVRLMTYSGANVLTF. The chain combines TRBV7-8 with TRBJ2-6; D not certain. V was pared by 3 bases and J by 0 bases, with 18 bases between. This CDR3 spans 19 amino acids. Germline-derived CDR1 and CDR2 are SGHVS and FQNEAQ.

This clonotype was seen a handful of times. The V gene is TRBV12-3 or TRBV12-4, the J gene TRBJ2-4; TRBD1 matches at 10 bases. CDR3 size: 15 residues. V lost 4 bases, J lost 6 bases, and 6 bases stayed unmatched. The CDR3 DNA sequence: TGTGCCAGCAGTTCGCCCGACAGGGGGCGAAACATTCAGTACTTC. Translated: CASSSPDRGRNIQYF.

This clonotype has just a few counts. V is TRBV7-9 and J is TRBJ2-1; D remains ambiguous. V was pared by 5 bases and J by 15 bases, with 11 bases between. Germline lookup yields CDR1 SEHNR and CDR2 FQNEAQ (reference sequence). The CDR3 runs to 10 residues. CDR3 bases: TGTGCCAGCAGCCACTCCCTACCGTTCTTC. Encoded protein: CASSHSLPFF. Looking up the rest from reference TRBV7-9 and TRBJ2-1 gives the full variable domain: DTGVSQNPRHKITKRGQNVTFRCDPISEHNRLYWYRQTLGQGPEFLTYFQNEAQLEKSRLLSDRFSAERPKGSFSTLEIQRTEQGDSAMYLCASSHSLPFFGPGTRLTVL.

CDR3 in amino acids: CASSTTGTSFNEQFF. CDR3 nucleotides: TGTGCCAGCAGCACCACCGGGACTAGCTTTAATGAGCAGTTCTTC. The chain employs TRBV12-3 or TRBV12-4 and TRBJ2-1; TRBD2 matches 9 bases. V shed 6 bases and J 7 bases; nucleotides not matched to a gene: 10. This CDR3 is built from 15 residues.

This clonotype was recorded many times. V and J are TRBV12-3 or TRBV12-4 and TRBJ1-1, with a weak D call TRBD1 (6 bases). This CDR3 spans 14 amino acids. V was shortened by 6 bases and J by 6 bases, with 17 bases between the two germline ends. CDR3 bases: TGTGCCAGCAGCTGGGGGGCTTTGGGCGCTGAAGCTTTCTTT. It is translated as CASSWGALGAEAFF.

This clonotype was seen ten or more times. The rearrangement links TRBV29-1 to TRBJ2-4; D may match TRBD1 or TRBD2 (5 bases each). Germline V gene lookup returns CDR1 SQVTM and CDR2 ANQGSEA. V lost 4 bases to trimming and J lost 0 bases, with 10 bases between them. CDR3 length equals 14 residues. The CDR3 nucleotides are TGCAGCGTTGTTTCCGGGACAGCCAAAAACATTCAGTACTTC. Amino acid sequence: CSVVSGTAKNIQYF. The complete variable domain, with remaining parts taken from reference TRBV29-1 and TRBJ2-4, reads SAVISQKPSRDICQRGTSLTIQCQVDSQVTMMFWYRQQPGQSLTLIATANQGSEATYESGFVIDKFPISRPNLTFSTLTVSNMSPEDSSIYLCSVVSGTAKNIQYFGAGTRLSVL.

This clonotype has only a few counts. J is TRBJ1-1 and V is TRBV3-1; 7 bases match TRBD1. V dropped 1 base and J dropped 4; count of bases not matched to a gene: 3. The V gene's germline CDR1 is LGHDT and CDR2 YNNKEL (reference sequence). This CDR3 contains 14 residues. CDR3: CASSQAQGGTEAFF. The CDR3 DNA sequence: TGTGCCAGCAGCCAAGCCCAGGGGGGCACTGAAGCTTTCTTT.

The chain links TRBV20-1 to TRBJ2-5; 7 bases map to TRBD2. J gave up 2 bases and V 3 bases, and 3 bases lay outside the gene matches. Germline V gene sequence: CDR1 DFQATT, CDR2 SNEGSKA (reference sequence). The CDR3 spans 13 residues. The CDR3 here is CSARASGQETQYF. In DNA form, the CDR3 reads TGCAGTGCTAGGGCTAGCGGACAAGAGACCCAGTACTTC.

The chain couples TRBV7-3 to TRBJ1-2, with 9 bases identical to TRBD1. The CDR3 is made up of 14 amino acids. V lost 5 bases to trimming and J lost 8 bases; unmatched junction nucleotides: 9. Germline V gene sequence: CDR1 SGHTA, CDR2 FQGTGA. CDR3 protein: CASSPGTGLRGYTF. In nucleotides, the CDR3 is TGTGCCAGCAGCCCCGGGACAGGGTTGAGAGGCTACACCTTC.

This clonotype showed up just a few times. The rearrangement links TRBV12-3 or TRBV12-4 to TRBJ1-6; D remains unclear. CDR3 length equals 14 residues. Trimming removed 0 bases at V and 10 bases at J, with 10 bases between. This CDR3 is CASSLALGRSPLHF. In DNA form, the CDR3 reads TGTGCCAGCAGTTTAGCGCTTGGGCGGTCACCCCTCCACTTT.

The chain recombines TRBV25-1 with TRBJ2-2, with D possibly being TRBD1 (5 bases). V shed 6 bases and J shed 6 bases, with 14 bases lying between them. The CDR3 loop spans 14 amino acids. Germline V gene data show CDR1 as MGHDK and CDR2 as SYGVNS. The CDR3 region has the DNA TGTGCCAGCAGGTCACTCAGGGATCCCGGGGAGCTGTTTTTT. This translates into CASRSLRDPGELFF.

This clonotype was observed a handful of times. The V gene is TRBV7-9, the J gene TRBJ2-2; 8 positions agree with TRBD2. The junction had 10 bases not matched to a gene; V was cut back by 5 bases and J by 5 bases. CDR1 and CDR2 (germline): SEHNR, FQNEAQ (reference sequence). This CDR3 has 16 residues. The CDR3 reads CASSPALAGMTGELFF. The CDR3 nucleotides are TGTGCCAGCAGCCCCGCCCTAGCGGGTATGACCGGGGAGCTGTTTTTT. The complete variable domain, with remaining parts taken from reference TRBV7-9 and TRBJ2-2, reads DTGVSQNPRHKITKRGQNVTFRCDPISEHNRLYWYRQTLGQGPEFLTYFQNEAQLEKSRLLSDRFSAERPKGSFSTLEIQRTEQGDSAMYLCASSPALAGMTGELFFGEGSRLTVL.

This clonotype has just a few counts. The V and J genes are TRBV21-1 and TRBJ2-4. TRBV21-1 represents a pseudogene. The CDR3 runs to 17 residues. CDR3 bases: TGTGCCAGCAGCAAAGGTGAACAGCGTCTAGCCAAAAACATTCAGTACTTC. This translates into CASSKGEQRLAKNIQYF.

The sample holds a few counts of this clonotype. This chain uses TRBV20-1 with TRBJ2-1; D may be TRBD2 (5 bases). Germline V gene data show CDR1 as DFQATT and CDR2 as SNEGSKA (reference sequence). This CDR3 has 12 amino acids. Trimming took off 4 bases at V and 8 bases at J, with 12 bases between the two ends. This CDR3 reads CSANLPGDEQFF. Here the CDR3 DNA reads TGCAGTGCTAACCTGCCCGGGGATGAGCAGTTCTTC.

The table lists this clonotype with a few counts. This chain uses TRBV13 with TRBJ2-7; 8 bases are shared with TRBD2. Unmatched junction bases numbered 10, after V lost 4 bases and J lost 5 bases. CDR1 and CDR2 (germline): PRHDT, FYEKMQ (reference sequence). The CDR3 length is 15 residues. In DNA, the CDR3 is TGTGCCAGCAGCTCTTACGGGACTAGGGTCCACGAGCAGTACTTC. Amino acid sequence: CASSSYGTRVHEQYF.

CDR3 loop: CASSLRFGGSGVPNEQFF. CDR3 coding DNA: TGTGCCAGCAGCCTGCGTTTTGGTGGCTCGGGTGTACCGAATGAGCAGTTCTTC. This chain links TRBV11-1 with TRBJ2-1; D unclear. Germline CDR1 reads SGHAT; CDR2 reads FQDESV (reference sequence). V was pared by 5 bases and J by 7 bases, with 27 bases between. The CDR3 consists of 18 residues.

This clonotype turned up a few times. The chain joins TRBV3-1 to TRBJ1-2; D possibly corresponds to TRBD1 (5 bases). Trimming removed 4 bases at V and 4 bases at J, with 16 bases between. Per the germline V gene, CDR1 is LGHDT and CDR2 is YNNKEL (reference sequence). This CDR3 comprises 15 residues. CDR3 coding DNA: TGTGCCAGCAGCCCTGTCCCGGGACGGGGCTATGGCTACACCTTC. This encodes CASSPVPGRGYGYTF.

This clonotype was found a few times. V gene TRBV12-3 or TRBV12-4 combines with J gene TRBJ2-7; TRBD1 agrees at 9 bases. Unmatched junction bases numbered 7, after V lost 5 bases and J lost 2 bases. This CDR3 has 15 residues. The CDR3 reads CASSIRQGVTYEQYF. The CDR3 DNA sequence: TGTGCCAGCAGTATCCGACAGGGGGTAACCTACGAGCAGTACTTC.